These 20 T cell receptor beta chains were sequenced from one sample in a study of cytomegalovirus exposure and HLA in healthy donors. Primers: 60 Vbeta forward and 13 Jbeta reverse. TCRdb keeps only in-frame clones here, not all; method: immunoSEQ multiplex PCR. The table shows over 80,000 clones, with roughly four fifths occurring only once. Sequenced material: PBMCs. The receptors originated from a man aged 40-49 years in good health and CMV-seropositive.

The chain has TRBV5-1 and TRBJ2-2; TRBD1 is a possible D gene (5 bases). CDR3 length: 16 amino acids. The germline gives CDR1 SGHRS, CDR2 YFSETQ. V was cut by 4 bases and J by 2 bases, with 15 bases left in between. CDR3: CASSAQGRGNTGELFF. CDR3 nucleotides: TGCGCCAGCAGCGCCCAGGGTAGGGGTAACACCGGGGAGCTGTTTTTT.

The chain is built from TRBV6-5 and TRBJ2-1, with TRBD1 matching 8 bases. Unmatched junction bases numbered 6, after V lost 7 bases and J lost 7 bases. The CDR3 runs to 13 residues. Germline CDR1 and CDR2: MNHEY and SVGAGI. CDR3 nucleotides: TGTGCCAGCAAGGCAGGGGGCAGAAATGAGCAGTTCTTC. As protein: CASKAGGRNEQFF.

The genes are TRBV7-3 and TRBJ2-1; TRBD2 matches at 14 bases. CDR1 SGHTA and CDR2 FQGTGA come from the germline V gene. The CDR3 has 18 amino acids. J lost 0 bases, V lost 5 bases, and 6 bases had no gene match. The CDR3 here is CASSGLAGGESSYNEQFF. CDR3 sequence (DNA): TGTGCCAGCAGCGGACTAGCGGGGGGTGAGAGCTCCTACAATGAGCAGTTCTTC.

The rearrangement uses TRBV9 and TRBJ2-1, with D perhaps TRBD2 (5 bases). Looked up from germline, CDR1 is SGDLS and CDR2 is YYNGEE. Trimming left V 0 bases short and J 9 bases short, with 10 bases between. The CDR3 extends over 13 amino acids. CDR3 sequence (DNA): TGTGCCAGCAGCGTAGGGACCGGGATTGAGCAGTTCTTC. Residues: CASSVGTGIEQFF.

A remark on this clone: The same CDR3 can be traced to other DNA sequences in this sample. The V and J genes are TRBV5-1 and TRBJ2-7; the D gene is possibly TRBD1 (6 bases). CDR1 and CDR2 (germline): SGHRS, YFSETQ. V was trimmed by 0 bases and J by 2 bases, leaving 9 bases between them. The CDR3 runs 14 residues. CDR3 DNA: TGCGCCAGCAGCTTGGGGACAGCAACCTACGAGCAGTACTTC. Residues: CASSLGTATYEQYF.

The chain uses TRBV7-9 and TRBJ1-4, with D possibly matching TRBD1 (6 bases). The CDR3 extends over 15 amino acids. V was clipped by 1 base and J by 7 bases, with 13 bases between them. Looked up from germline, CDR1 is SEHNR and CDR2 is FQNEAQ (reference sequence). CDR3 protein: CASSLGGTRSEKLFF. The CDR3, as DNA: TGTGCCAGCAGCTTAGGAGGGACAAGGAGTGAAAAACTGTTTTTT.

V gene TRBV7-9 combines with J gene TRBJ1-6, with D perhaps TRBD1 (5 bases). CDR3 length: 14 amino acids. Trimming removed 5 bases at V and 10 bases at J, with 15 bases between. Germline assignment: CDR1 SEHNR and CDR2 FQNEAQ (reference sequence). CDR3 nucleotide sequence: TGTGCCAGCAGCGTGGACAATGGGTGGTCACCCCTCCACTTT. It is translated as CASSVDNGWSPLHF.

This clone came up a few times. The V and J genes are TRBV7-8 and TRBJ2-1; 7 nucleotides line up with TRBD1. CDR3 length: 17 residues. Unmatched junction bases numbered 15, after V lost 5 bases and J lost 5 bases. Germline CDR1 and CDR2: SGHVS and FQNEAQ. For the CDR3, the DNA is TGTGCCAGCAGCCCGTCCCTCCGACAGGGACCCAACAATGAGCAGTTCTTC. The encoded protein is CASSPSLRQGPNNEQFF.

The chain couples TRBV7-9 to TRBJ2-1; 8 nucleotides align to TRBD2. The CDR3 is 18 residues long. The V segment lost 6 bases and the J segment 6 bases; nucleotides outside the gene matches: 19. Per the germline V gene, CDR1 is SEHNR and CDR2 is FQNEAQ (reference sequence). This CDR3 is CASSSNPPREGGGNEQFF. As DNA, the CDR3 is TGTGCCAGCAGTTCAAACCCCCCCCGGGAGGGTGGAGGCAATGAGCAGTTCTTC.

The rearrangement links TRBV6-4 to TRBJ2-1, with D perhaps TRBD2 (5 bases). The CDR3 sequence is 16 residues long. V lost 2 bases and J 0 bases, leaving 11 bases between the germline ends. Germline lookup yields CDR1 MRHNA and CDR2 SNTAGT. This chain's CDR3 is CASSDRGRSSYNEQFF. CDR3 DNA: TGTGCCAGCAGTGACCGAGGGCGTAGCTCCTACAATGAGCAGTTCTTC.

This rearrangement joins TRBV5-6 to TRBJ1-1; weak D call: TRBD1 (5 bases). The germline V gene encodes CDR1 SGHDT and CDR2 YYEEEE. This CDR3 has 15 amino acids. The V end lost 0 bases, the J end lost 3 bases, and 12 bases lay between the germline ends. CDR3 sequence reads: CASSLGGGTDTEAFF. DNA for the CDR3: TGTGCCAGCAGCTTGGGGGGGGGTACGGACACTGAAGCTTTCTTT.

The gene calls are TRBV6-4 and TRBJ2-5; the match to TRBD2 covers 8 bases. Germline V CDR1 and CDR2: MRHNA, SNTAGT. This CDR3 is built from 15 residues. V dropped 6 bases and J dropped 3; count of bases not matched to a gene: 9. This CDR3 reads CASRGAGGKEETQYF. Written as DNA, the CDR3 is TGTGCCAGCAGGGGGGCGGGGGGTAAAGAAGAGACCCAGTACTTC.

The chain joins TRBV6-1 to TRBJ1-5; D call uncertain. V lost 1 base and J 7 bases, leaving 11 bases between the germline ends. From germline, CDR1 is MNHNS and CDR2 SASEGT. The CDR3 is 14 amino acids. The CDR3 nucleotides are TGTGCCAGCAGTGAAGTGTCCGGGAGCCAGCCCCAGCATTTT. This gives the protein CASSEVSGSQPQHF.

The chain links TRBV18 to TRBJ2-1; no firm D call. Germline loops: CDR1 KGHSH, CDR2 LQKENI. The CDR3 is 12 amino acids. The germline V and J ends were trimmed by 3 bases and 7 bases, with 7 bases remaining between them. The CDR3 DNA reads as TGTGCCAGCTCACCGCCAGGAAATGAGCAGTTCTTC. It is translated as CASSPPGNEQFF. Filled out from reference TRBV18 and TRBJ2-1, the complete variable domain reads NAGVMQNPRHLVRRRGQEARLRCSPMKGHSHVYWYRQLPEEGLKFMVYLQKENIIDESGMPKERFSAEFPKEGPSILRIQQVVRGDSAAYFCASSPPGNEQFFGPGTRLTVL.

The sample holds a few counts of this clone. The rearrangement uses TRBV5-1 and TRBJ2-2, with a tentative D call TRBD1 (5 bases). Looked up from germline, CDR1 is SGHRS and CDR2 is YFSETQ. The CDR3 contains 15 residues. V lost 4 bases to trimming and J lost 4 bases, with 14 bases between them. DNA of the CDR3: TGCGCCAGCAGCCCGCCAATGGGGCGCACCGGGGAGCTGTTTTTT. Its protein product is CASSPPMGRTGELFF.

The rearrangement joins TRBV4-1 to TRBJ1-1; TRBD1 is a possible D gene (6 bases). The ends were cut back, 3 bases at V and 7 bases at J, with 6 bases in the middle. The length of the CDR3 is 11 residues. Germline CDR1 is MGHRA and CDR2 is YSYEKL. The CDR3 sequence: CASSQDSEAFF. CDR3 DNA: TGCGCCAGCAGCCAGGACAGTGAAGCTTTCTTT.

The chain has TRBV7-2 and TRBJ2-3; D is uncertain. The CDR3 length is 12 residues. Between the trimmed V and J ends, which lost 6 bases and 6 bases, there was a span of 10 bases. Germline CDR1 SGHTA, CDR2 FQGNSA. Here the CDR3 DNA reads TGTGCCAGCAGTTCGATCCGGGATACGCAGTATTTT. Translation gives CASSSIRDTQYF.

The gene calls are TRBV18 and TRBJ1-1; TRBD1 aligns across 10 bases. Trimming at V came to 1 base and at J to 4 bases, leaving 9 bases not matched to a gene. Germline V gene lookup returns CDR1 KGHSH and CDR2 LQKENI. The CDR3 length is 17 residues. The CDR3 loop reads CASSPLHGQGGLTEAFF. DNA for the CDR3: TGTGCCAGCTCACCACTTCATGGACAGGGGGGGCTCACTGAAGCTTTCTTT.

The V and J genes are TRBV6-1 and TRBJ1-1; TRBD1 is a possible D gene (6 bases). Germline CDR1 and CDR2: MNHNS and SASEGT. The CDR3 is made up of 13 amino acids. Trimming took 5 bases from V and 3 from J, leaving 10 bases between them. In nucleotides, the CDR3 is TGTGCCAGCAGTCCAGGGGCGTACACTGAAGCTTTCTTT. This gives the protein CASSPGAYTEAFF.

The rearrangement joins TRBV28 to TRBJ2-7; TRBD1 aligns across 8 bases. The CDR3 is made up of 16 amino acids. Germline V gene data show CDR1 as MDHEN and CDR2 as SYDVKM. The ends lost 2 bases at V and 2 bases at J; junction bases unmatched: 8. The CDR3 coding sequence is TGTGCCAGCAGTTTACCCCACAGGGGGTATACCTACGAGCAGTACTTC. It encodes CASSLPHRGYTYEQYF.